This T cell receptor (beta chain) was sequenced during a study of metastatic and nonmetastatic thyroid tumors. Study-level points and caveats: Benign nodules reportedly had significantly lower TCR beta diversity than malignant thyroid tumors in blood and tumor.

This clone came up many times. Antigen specificity is unknown. At the DNA level, this CDR3 is encoded by other sequences in the same sample as well. TCRdb re-called clones from the PCR reads using MiXCR. The sample consists of about 6,900 clones, around 29% of them appearing once. Until they underwent thyroid surgery, no patient had received any treatment. This sequence originates from a male donor with papillary thyroid cancer or a benign thyroid nodule (not recorded which). Some clones in this sample may be carry-over from other donors' samples. Sequencing used adjacent normal tissue.

The CDR3 protein is CSARDRDLGYEQYF. The CDR3 bases are TGCAGTGCTAGAGATCGGGACCTCGGCTACGAGCAGTACTTC. This rearrangement joins TRBV20-1 to TRBJ2-7; D might be TRBD1 or TRBD2, each matching 5 bases. V was trimmed by 0 bases and J by 3 bases, leaving 12 bases between them. This CDR3 is 14 amino acids long. Germline CDR1 is DFQATT and CDR2 is SNEGSKA (reference sequence).